This entry describes one T cell receptor (beta chain). At one boundary the junction diverges from the germline segment, which might be a read error. The sample is drawn from a study of cytomegalovirus exposure and HLA in healthy donors. Germline lookup yields CDR1 MDHEN and CDR2 SYDVKM. The CDR3 runs to 12 residues. PCR employed 60 Vbeta and 13 Jbeta primers. Sequencing was performed with immunoSEQ multiplex PCR; in TCRdb, only in-frame clones are kept and a portion is missing. Of 110,000 to 150,000 clones listed, roughly 84% are singletons. The specimen sequenced was PBMCs. This clonotype was obtained from a boy aged 2 to 10 in good health and CMV-seronegative. V is TRBV28 and J is TRBJ2-3; D possibly corresponds to TRBD2 (6 bases). The chain's CDR3 is CASSSNPQTSYF. CDR3 bases: TGTGCCAGCAGTTCTAACCCCCAGACTAGTTACTTT.